This T cell receptor (beta chain) is drawn from a study of CD8+ T cells in alopecia areata. Study results and limitations: Links between baseline CD8+ expansion and response need larger treated cohorts. Sequenced scalp T cells also include alphabeta T cells resident in normal skin.

As for treatment: oral pan-JAK inhibitor, 5-10 mg twice daily. Punch biopsies of lesional scalp, plus peripheral blood, were taken from alopecia areata patients. Germline CDR1 reads SNHLY; CDR2 reads FYNNEI. Trimming pared 4 bases from V and 1 base from J, leaving 4 bases between. The CDR3 runs to 12 residues. In the case of this clone: Its cognate antigen is unknown.

In each case, RNA was isolated and then reverse transcribed into cDNA as the sequencing template. Method: immunoSEQ multiplex PCR; TCRdb's copy keeps in-frame clones and lacks some. This sample has 150,000 to 200,000 clones, with less than 70% found just once. This TCR came from a human donor with alopecia areata. This material consisted of CD4+ T cells sorted from blood, taken between weeks 49 and 50, from a patient treated with tofacitinib. The rearrangement uses TRBV2 and TRBJ2-5, with D unclear. The DNA of the CDR3 is TGTGCCAGCAGTGCCAGCCAAGAGACCCAGTACTTC. Translation gives CASSASQETQYF.